The 11 T cell receptor beta chains below were found in one sample sequenced in a study of CD8+ T cells in alopecia areata. Treatment of the sample: oral pan-JAK inhibitor, 5-10 mg twice daily. Reverse transcription of extracted RNA yielded cDNA, which provided the sequencing template. This table comes from immunoSEQ multiplex PCR, and its TCRdb copy is limited to in-frame clones, with some not included. The profile shows 200,000 to 250,000 clones, under 60% of them singletons. The specimen was CD4+ T cells sorted from blood, collected at week 4, from a patient treated with tofacitinib. These receptors all stem from a human donor with alopecia areata.

The J gene is TRBJ2-3, the V gene TRBV4-3; a weak D match, TRBD2 (5 bases). CDR1 and CDR2 from the germline V gene are LGHNA and YSLEER. V lost 4 bases, J lost 9 bases, and 11 bases lay in between. This CDR3 has 12 residues. The CDR3 nucleotides are TGCGCCAGCAGCCCCGAGGGTATGACGCAGTATTTT. Its protein product is CASSPEGMTQYF.

The rearrangement links TRBV9 to TRBJ1-2; D is uncertain. CDR1 SGDLS and CDR2 YYNGEE come from the germline V gene. The CDR3 runs to 14 residues. Trimming cost V 0 bases and J 1 base, with 7 bases left between them. The CDR3 nucleotides are TGTGCCAGCAGCGTAGGGTCGGTTAACTATGGCTACACCTTC. Protein sequence: CASSVGSVNYGYTF.

The CDR3 is CARSPQGFGNTIYF. DNA of the CDR3: TGTGCCAGGAGCCCCCAGGGTTTTGGAAACACCATATATTTT. V is TRBV2 and J is TRBJ1-3; the D gene is possibly TRBD1 (5 bases). Trimming stripped 9 bases from V and 3 bases from J, with 15 bases between. The length of the CDR3 is 14 residues. Germline V gives CDR1 SNHLY, CDR2 FYNNEI.

The chain couples TRBV4-1 to TRBJ1-2; 8 positions agree with TRBD1. The CDR3 totals 16 residues. V lost 1 base, J lost 2 bases, and 6 bases stayed unmatched. The germline V gene encodes CDR1 MGHRA and CDR2 YSYEKL. In DNA form, the CDR3 reads TGCGCCAGCAGCCAAGCCCAGGACAGGGCAAACTATGGCTACACCTTC. Its protein product is CASSQAQDRANYGYTF.

This chain joins TRBV7-9 and TRBJ2-3; D unclear. The V gene's germline CDR1 is SEHNR and CDR2 FQNEAQ (reference sequence). The CDR3 is 13 amino acids. V was pared by 4 bases and J by 2 bases, with 7 bases between. The DNA for the CDR3 is TGTGCCAGCAGCTCGGCATTCACAGATACGCAGTATTTT. Residues: CASSSAFTDTQYF.

This clone came up once. J is TRBJ1-2 and V is TRBV30; D is perhaps TRBD1 (6 bases). The CDR3 spans 13 residues. The V end lost 5 bases, the J end lost 10 bases, and 20 bases lay between the germline ends. Germline V CDR1 and CDR2: GTSNPN, SVGIG (reference sequence). CDR3 amino acids: CAWGDSYRDHYTF. The CDR3, as DNA: TGTGCCTGGGGGGACTCCTACAGGGATCACTACACCTTC. The full variable domain, rest sourced from reference TRBV30 and TRBJ1-2, is SQTIHQWPATLVQPVGSPLSLECTVEGTSNPNLYWYRQAAGRGLQLLFYSVGIGQISSEVPQNLSASRPQDRQFILSSKKLLLSDSGFYLCAWGDSYRDHYTFGSGTRLTVV.

To note about this clone: The sample has other DNA sequences that encode this CDR3 too. The chain couples TRBV29-1 to TRBJ2-3; D is unclear. Germline V gives CDR1 SQVTM, CDR2 ANQGSEA. The V end lost 4 bases, the J end lost 4 bases, and 6 bases lay between the germline ends. The CDR3 covers 11 residues. CDR3 nucleotide sequence: TGCAGCGTTGGACTTTCAGATACGCAGTATTTT. It encodes CSVGLSDTQYF.

Points on this clone: Distinct nucleotide sequences in the sample also encode this CDR3. This sequence joins TRBV30 and TRBJ1-5; 9 nucleotides line up with TRBD1. CDR1 is GTSNPN and CDR2 is SVGIG in the germline V gene (reference sequence). Trimming took 3 bases from V and 5 from J; bases not matched to a gene: 2. CDR3 size: 13 residues. CDR3 residues: CAWSRDRDQPQHF. CDR3 coding DNA: TGTGCCTGGAGCCGGGACAGGGATCAGCCCCAGCATTTT.

The genes are TRBV6-5 and TRBJ2-3; D may be TRBD2 (6 bases). This CDR3 contains 14 residues. Trimming took 0 bases from V and 8 from J, leaving 12 bases between them. The germline V gene encodes CDR1 MNHEY and CDR2 SVGAGI. The CDR3 region is CASSYSTSGGTQYF. CDR3 in DNA: TGTGCCAGCAGTTACTCGACATCCGGGGGTACGCAGTATTTT.

This clone was observed a handful of times. The rearrangement uses TRBV29-1 and TRBJ1-1; D perhaps matches TRBD1 (5 bases). The germline V gene has CDR1 SQVTM and CDR2 ANQGSEA. CDR3 length: 14 residues. Trimming cost V 2 bases and J 0 bases, with 10 bases left between them. CDR3 loop: CSVEKGTLNTEAFF. For the CDR3, the DNA is TGCAGCGTTGAAAAGGGGACGCTGAACACTGAAGCTTTCTTT.

The chain couples TRBV15 to TRBJ2-7, with D uncertain. Germline lookup yields CDR1 LNHNV and CDR2 YYDKDF (reference sequence). The CDR3 runs to 12 residues. With 0 bases removed from V and 5 bases from J, the gap between germline ends came to 5 bases. This CDR3 reads CATSRDLNEQYF. The CDR3 DNA sequence: TGTGCCACCAGCAGAGACTTGAACGAGCAGTACTTC.